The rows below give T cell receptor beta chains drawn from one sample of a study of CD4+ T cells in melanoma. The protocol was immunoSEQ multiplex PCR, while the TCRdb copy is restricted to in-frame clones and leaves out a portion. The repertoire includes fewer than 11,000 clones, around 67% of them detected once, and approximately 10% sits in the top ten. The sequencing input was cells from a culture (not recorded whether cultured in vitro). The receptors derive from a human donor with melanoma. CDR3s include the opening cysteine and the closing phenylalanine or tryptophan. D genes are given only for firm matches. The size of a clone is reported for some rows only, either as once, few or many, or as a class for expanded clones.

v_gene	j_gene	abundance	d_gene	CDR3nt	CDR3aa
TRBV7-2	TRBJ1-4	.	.	TGTGCCAGCAGCTTATTGGGACAATCAAATGAAAAACTGTTTTTT	CASSLLGQSNEKLFF
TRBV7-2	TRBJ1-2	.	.	TGTGCCAGCAGCTTAACGAGTAACTATGGCTACACCTTC	CASSLTSNYGYTF
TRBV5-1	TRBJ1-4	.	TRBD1	TGCGCCAGCAGCTGGGGGACAGGGGGTCAAGGAGAAAAACTGTTTTTT	CASSWGTGGQGEKLFF
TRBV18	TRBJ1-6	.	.	TGTGCCAGCTCACCTTTTCCGGGACCGATCAATTCACCCCTCCACTTT	CASSPFPGPINSPLHF
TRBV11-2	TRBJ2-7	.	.	TGTGCCAGCAGCTCCCGGGCGGGGGCCTATTCCGAGCAGTACTTC	CASSSRAGAYSEQYF
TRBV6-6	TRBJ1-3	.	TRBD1	TGTGCCAGCAGCAGACAGGGCCGCTCTGGAAACACCATATATTTT	CASSRQGRSGNTIYF
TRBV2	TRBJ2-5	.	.	.	CASSEPFLWTQYF
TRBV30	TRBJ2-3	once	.	TGTGCCTGGAGTGCTACGGGGACAGATACGCAGTATTTT	CAWSATGTDTQYF
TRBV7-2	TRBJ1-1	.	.	TGTGCCAGCAGCTTGACGGCTATGAACACTGAAGCTTTCTTT	CASSLTAMNTEAFF
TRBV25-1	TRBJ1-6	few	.	TGTGCCAGCAGTGAATTTAATTCACCCCTCCACTTT	CASSEFNSPLHF
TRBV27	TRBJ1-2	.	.	TGTGCCAGCAGCAAGACAGAGAACTATGGCTACACCTTC	CASSKTENYGYTF
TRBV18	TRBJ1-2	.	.	TGTGCCAGCTCACCAGACCGCCGAGCTGGCTACACCTTC	CASSPDRRAGYTF
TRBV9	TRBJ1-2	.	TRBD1	TGTGCCAGCAGCGCAGACAGGGCGCTTGGAGGCTACACCTTC	CASSADRALGGYTF
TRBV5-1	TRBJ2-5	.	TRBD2	TGCGCCAGCAGCCACGGGACTAGCCAAGAGACCCAGTACTTC	CASSHGTSQETQYF
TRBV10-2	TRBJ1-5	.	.	TGCGCCAGCAGTGGAGGACTTAGCAATCAGCCCCAGCATTTT	CASSGGLSNQPQHF
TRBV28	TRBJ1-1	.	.	TGTGCCAGCAGGCCCGGGATCATGGGGACTGAAGCTTTCTTT	CASRPGIMGTEAFF
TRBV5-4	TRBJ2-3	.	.	TGTGCCAGCAGCTCCTGGGCAGATACGCAGTATTTT	CASSSWADTQYF
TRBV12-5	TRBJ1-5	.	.	TGTGCTAGTGGTTCAGGGGTGCGTCAGCCCCAGCATTTT	CASGSGVRQPQHF
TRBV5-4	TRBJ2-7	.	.	TGTGCCAGCAGCTTGGAGGCTACGCAGTACTTC	CASSLEATQYF
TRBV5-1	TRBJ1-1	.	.	TGCGCCAGCAGCTTGGCAGTCAGTTTGAACACTGAAGCTTTCTTT	CASSLAVSLNTEAFF
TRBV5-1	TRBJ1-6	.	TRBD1	TGCGCCAGCAGCTACGGACAGGGCGACTCCTATAATTCACCCCTCCACTTT	CASSYGQGDSYNSPLHF
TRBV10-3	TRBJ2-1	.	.	TGTGCCATCAACCCCGAAAAGGGCTACAATGAGCAGTTCTTC	CAINPEKGYNEQFF
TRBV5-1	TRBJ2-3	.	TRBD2	TGCGCCAGCAGCTCCCTAATTCTAGCGGTTAGCACAGATACGCAGTATTTT	CASSSLILAVSTDTQYF
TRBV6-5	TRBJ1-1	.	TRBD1	TGTGCCAGCAGAGGACAGGGGGGCCCTGAAGCTTTCTTT	CASRGQGGPEAFF
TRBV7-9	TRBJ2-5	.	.	TGTGCCAGCAGCTTAGGATGGTTGGGTCTCAAAGAGACCCAGTACTTC	CASSLGWLGLKETQYF
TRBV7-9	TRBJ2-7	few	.	TGTGCCACCTCTTCCGGGGGCAGGTACTACGAGCAGTACTTC	CATSSGGRYYEQYF
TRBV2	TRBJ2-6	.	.	TGTGCCAGCAAGCGACGGGAGAGCTCTGGGGCCAACGTCCTGACTTTC	CASKRRESSGANVLTF
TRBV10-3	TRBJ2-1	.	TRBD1	TGTGCCCCCCGAGAGCCTTTCACCGGGACAGGGTGGAAGAATGAGCAGTTCTTC	CAPREPFTGTGWKNEQFF
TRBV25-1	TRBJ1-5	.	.	TGTGCCAGCAGTGAATCAGGCAGTGCGAATCAGCCCCAGCATTTT	CASSESGSANQPQHF
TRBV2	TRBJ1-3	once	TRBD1	TGTGCCAGCAGAGGGACAGGTGGTGGAAACACCATATATTTT	CASRGTGGGNTIYF
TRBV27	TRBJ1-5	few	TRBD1	TGTGCCAGCGGGGACAGGGTAGGGCAGCCCCAGCATTTT	CASGDRVGQPQHF
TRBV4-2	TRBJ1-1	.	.	TGTGCCAGCAGCCAAGATGGCGGCGGAACGAACACTGAAGCTTTCTTT	CASSQDGGGTNTEAFF
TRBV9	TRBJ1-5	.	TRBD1	TGTGCCAGCAGCGTGGGACAGGGGGCATATCAGCCCCAGCATTTT	CASSVGQGAYQPQHF
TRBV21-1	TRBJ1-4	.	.	TGTGCCAGCAGCAAGAAGGCACAGATTAATGAAAAACTGTTTTTT	CASSKKAQINEKLFF
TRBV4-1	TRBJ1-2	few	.	TGCGCCAGCAGCCAAGAAGGGTCCGGGGTTGGTGGCTACACCTTC	CASSQEGSGVGGYTF
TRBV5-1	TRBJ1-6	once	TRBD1	TGCGCCAGCAGCTGGATACCGGGACAGGGAAATTCACCCCTCCACTTT	CASSWIPGQGNSPLHF
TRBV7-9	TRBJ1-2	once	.	TGTGCCAGCAGCGGAGAGACAGGACATGGCTACACCTTC	CASSGETGHGYTF
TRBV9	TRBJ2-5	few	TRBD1	TGTGCCAGCAGCGCCTACAGGGGGCGCGAAGAGACCCAGTACTTC	CASSAYRGREETQYF
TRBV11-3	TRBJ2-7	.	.	TGTGCCAGCAGGATTTGGACAATCGAGCAGTACTTC	CASRIWTIEQYF
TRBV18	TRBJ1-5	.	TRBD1	TGTGCCAGCTCAATGGACAGGTATCTTAGCAATCAGCCCCAGCATTTT	CASSMDRYLSNQPQHF
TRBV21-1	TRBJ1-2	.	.	TGTGCCAGCAGCAGGCCCCCCGGGCCCACGACTAACTATGGCTACACCTTC	CASSRPPGPTTNYGYTF
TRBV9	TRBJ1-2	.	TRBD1	TGTGCCAGCAGGGGGACAGGGGGTCGGTTCTATGGCTACACCTTC	CASRGTGGRFYGYTF
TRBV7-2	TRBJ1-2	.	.	TGTGCCAGCAGCTTAGTTTGGGACTATGGCTACACCTTC	CASSLVWDYGYTF
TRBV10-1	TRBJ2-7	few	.	TGCGCCAGCAGTGAGGGCCCGCAGTCCTACGAGCAGTACTTC	CASSEGPQSYEQYF
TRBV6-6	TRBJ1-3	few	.	TGTGCCACTGACGGACGAAGTTCCGGGGGAAACACCATATATTTT	CATDGRSSGGNTIYF
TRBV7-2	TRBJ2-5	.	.	TGTGCCAGCAGCTTAATTACGGAGACCCAGTACTTC	CASSLITETQYF
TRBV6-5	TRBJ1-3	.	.	TGTGCCAGCAGCCCCCTTGGAAACACCATATATTTT	CASSPLGNTIYF
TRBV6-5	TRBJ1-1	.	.	TGTGCCAGCAACTTATACAGGGAACGGGGAACTGAAGCTTTCTTT	CASNLYRERGTEAFF
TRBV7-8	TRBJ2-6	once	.	TGTGCCAGCACCTTGGGTACCTCTGGGGCCAACGTCCTGACTTTC	CASTLGTSGANVLTF
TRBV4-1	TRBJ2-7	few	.	TGCGCCAGCAGCCAAGTCGGGACGGGATTGAGGGAGCAGTACTTC	CASSQVGTGLREQYF
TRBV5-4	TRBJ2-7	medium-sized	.	TGTGCCAGCAGCCAAGCTCCGACCTACGAGCAGTACTTC	CASSQAPTYEQYF
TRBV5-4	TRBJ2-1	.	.	TGTGCCAGCAGCTTGGGGGCCTTCAATGAGCAGTTCTTC	CASSLGAFNEQFF
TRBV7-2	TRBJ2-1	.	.	TGTGCCAGCACGTCCTACAATGAGCAGTTCTTC	CASTSYNEQFF